The table lists the clone carrying this TCR beta chain with a few counts. As yet, its antigen is unknown. The sample belongs to a study of cytomegalovirus exposure and HLA in healthy donors. The overall study: Within the Caucasian-associated ancestry cluster were under 85% of the roughly 400 genotyped donors.

A multiplex PCR was run with 60 Vbeta primers and 13 Jbeta primers. The assay was immunoSEQ multiplex PCR, and TCRdb's table has in-frame clones only and misses some. The top ten hold 1.4% of the sample, which has 150,000 to 200,000 clones, roughly 80% seen once. General study points: As a later analysis showed, a missense DCLRE1C variant was linked to trimming of TCR beta V- and J-genes.

Germline CDR1 is MRHNA and CDR2 is SNTAGT. The ends were cut back, 6 bases at V and 5 bases at J, with 10 bases in the middle. The CDR3 contains 13 residues. The clonotype was recovered from a woman aged 30 to 39 in good health and CMV-seronegative. The V gene is TRBV6-4, the J gene TRBJ2-2; D might be TRBD1 (5 bases). The sequenced sample consisted of PBMCs. This CDR3 is CASSRDSTGELFF. For the CDR3, the DNA is TGTGCCAGCAGCAGAGACAGTACCGGGGAGCTGTTTTTT.